This T cell receptor (beta chain) was profiled in a study of blood T cell dynamics during melanoma immunotherapy. As to time point: week 3, after first cycle of checkpoint inhibitor. Overall study findings and caveats: PBMC repertoires of eventual disease-control patients split at W3 into clonality or diversity gains.

Turning to this clone: Its antigen is unidentified.

Generated by immunoSEQ multiplex PCR, the TCRdb table keeps only in-frame clones and is missing some. The data contain fewer than 15,000 clones, around 85% of them singletons. Germline V gene sequence: CDR1 MNHNY, CDR2 SVGAGI (reference sequence). The CDR3 extends over 13 amino acids. Trimming took 0 bases from V and 6 from J, leaving 5 bases between them. The specimen comprised blood, sampled from a patient treated with checkpoint blockade. This chain links TRBV6-6 with TRBJ2-2; D call uncertain. This sequence was found in a human donor with melanoma. CDR3 protein: CASSYSNSGELFF. The CDR3 DNA sequence: TGTGCCAGCAGTTACTCAAATTCCGGGGAGCTGTTTTTT.